This TCR beta chain came from a study of CD8 T cells in Susac syndrome. Background on the study: When their blood was taken, patients with Susac syndrome were therapy-naive, taking corticosteroids, or taking intravenous immunoglobulin alone.

Each Susac syndrome patient had definite or probable disease by recently defined criteria. Reverse transcription of 0.5 to 1 ug RNA was performed with random hexamers. TCRdb independently ran MiXCR on the immunoSEQ multiplex PCR reads; one entry per CDR3 protein. The data contain tens of thousands of distinct CDR3 sequences, around 96% of them singletons. Germline V lookup: CDR1 DFQATT, CDR2 SNEGSKA (reference sequence). Trimming pared 5 bases from V and 5 bases from J, leaving 9 bases between. The CDR3 extends over 11 amino acids. Study-level findings and limits: Susac CD8+ clonal expansion peaked in TEMRA cells and active patients.

This clonotype appeared a single time. Antigen unknown. The clonotype originates from a human donor with Susac syndrome. The sequencing sample was made of CD8+ T cells from PBMCs. This sequence joins TRBV20-1 and TRBJ2-5; D ambiguous. The CDR3 DNA follows: TGCAGTGCTCCCCGCGTGGAGACCCAGTACTTC. Amino acid sequence: CSAPRVETQYF.